The 7 T cell receptor beta chains reported below all come from one sample, sequenced in a study of regulatory T cells in long-lasting Graves disease. Investigators prepared the TCR beta libraries by applying iRepertoire HTBI primers and Arm-PCR of CDR3 regions. MiXCR, run by TCRdb on the multiplex PCR reads, gives a single entry per CDR3 protein. The repertoire holds 200,000 to 250,000 distinct CDR3 sequences, roughly 19% seen once, with about 10% in the top ten. Time point defined: newly diagnosed GD, antithyroid drugs for less than 3 months. With RNA extracted from PBMCs as input, the TCR library was made. The data were also submitted as part of a second study, on T cells in Graves' hyperthyroidism and ophthalmopathy.

The input for sequencing was peripheral blood mononuclear cells (PBMCs), taken at new diagnosis, from a patient treated with antithyroid drugs. The receptors originated from a woman aged 25 to 39 with Graves disease.

This clonotype has at least ten counts. J is TRBJ1-2 and V is TRBV30; perhaps TRBD1 as D (6 bases). Per the germline V gene, CDR1 is GTSNPN and CDR2 is SVGIG (reference sequence). CDR3 length: 12 amino acids. The germline V and J ends were trimmed by 1 base and 5 bases, with 8 bases remaining between them. In DNA form, the CDR3 reads TGTGCCTGGAGTGACAGGGTATATGGCTACACCTTC. It yields the protein CAWSDRVYGYTF.

This clonotype has a count of ten or more. V and J are TRBV20-1 and TRBJ2-3, with 7 bases that match TRBD1. The CDR3 length is 15 residues. Germline V lookup: CDR1 DFQATT, CDR2 SNEGSKA (reference sequence). Trimming cost V 3 bases and J 2 bases; bases outside gene matches: 8. The CDR3 sequence is CSARDGGQDTDTQYF. The CDR3 nucleotides are TGCAGTGCTAGGGATGGTGGACAGGACACAGATACGCAGTATTTT.

About this clonotype: Only one base separates this from a far larger clonotype, so it likely reflects a read error. The J gene is TRBJ2-7, the V gene TRBV2, with D possibly matching TRBD1 (5 bases). The CDR3 totals 15 residues. From germline, CDR1 is SNHLY and CDR2 FYNNEI. The CDR3 protein is CASSESGVGANVLAF. The CDR3 nucleotides are TGTGCCAGCAGTGAATCGGGTGTTGGGGCCAACGTCCTGGCTTTC.

The genes are TRBV14 and TRBJ1-3; 7 bases are shared with TRBD1. The CDR3 runs to 15 residues. Losses at the gene ends were 4 bases for V and 2 bases for J; bases not matched to a gene: 5. CDR1 and CDR2 (germline): SGHDN, FVKESK. The CDR3, as DNA: TGTGCCAGCAGCCGTTCCGGGACAGCTGGAAACACCATATATTTT. Protein: CASSRSGTAGNTIYF.

This clonotype has just one count. This chain uses TRBV2 with TRBJ2-5, with TRBD1 identical over 12 bases. Germline V gene data show CDR1 as SNHLY and CDR2 as FYNNEI. The CDR3 sequence is 15 residues long. Trimming at V came to 3 bases and at J to 9 bases, leaving 8 bases not matched to a gene. DNA for the CDR3: TGTGCCAGCAGTGAGGGGACAGGGGGCCGGAGGTCCCAGTACTTC. This gives the protein CASSEGTGGRRSQYF.

This clonotype was found a few times. This chain joins TRBV6-2 or TRBV6-3 and TRBJ2-1, with 9 bases matching TRBD2. From germline, CDR1 is MNHEY and CDR2 SVGEGT. This CDR3 region has 13 residues. Germline trimming cut 2 bases from V and 10 bases from J; bases unmatched to any gene: 3. CDR3 bases: TGTGCCAGCAGTTACCCCGGGACTAGCGAGCAGTTCTTC. This gives the protein CASSYPGTSEQFF.

This clonotype was counted at least ten times. V usage is TRBV12-3 or TRBV12-4 and J usage is TRBJ1-1; D remains ambiguous. The CDR3 is 14 residues long. Trimming left V 7 bases short and J 3 bases short, with 15 bases between. The CDR3 DNA follows: TGTGCCAGCACCCCGGGCAGAAAGGACACTGAAGCTTTCTTT. As protein: CASTPGRKDTEAFF.